Presented here are 24 T cell receptor beta chains from one specimen sequenced in a study of low-dose radiotherapy and immunotherapy resistance in tumors. Described time point: after trial treatment. This sample's treatment: LDRT plus nivolumab, ipilimumab, low-dose cyclophosphamide and aspirin (RACIN trial). A constant-region primer paired with the V-primer adapter amplified TCRs over approximately 20 PCR cycles. From the reads, TCRdb called clonotypes with MiXCR, one entry per CDR3 protein. The table shows approximately 52,000 distinct CDR3 sequences, with around 34% occurring only once. This material consisted of PBMCs, taken after low-dose radiotherapy plus immunotherapy. Receptors were obtained from a male donor with rectosigmoid adenocarcinoma.

This CDR3 reads CASSQEKAGRRNEQFF. The CDR3, as DNA: TGCGCCAGCAGCCAAGAAAAAGCGGGAAGGCGGAATGAGCAGTTCTTC. The chain uses TRBV4-1 and TRBJ2-1; 7 nucleotides match TRBD2. Looked up from germline, CDR1 is MGHRA and CDR2 is YSYEKL. After removal of 0 bases from V and 7 bases from J, the junction contained 9 bases not matched to a gene. CDR3 size: 16 residues.

This clonotype has at least ten counts. V usage is TRBV29-1 and J usage is TRBJ2-5; the D gene is possibly TRBD2 (7 bases). CDR3 length: 12 residues. V was cut by 5 bases and J by 5 bases, with 12 bases left in between. Germline CDR1 and CDR2: SQVTM and ANQGSEA. CDR3 amino acids: CSVRGAGETQYF. The CDR3 nucleotides read TGCAGCGTTCGGGGGGCCGGGGAGACCCAGTACTTC.

This clonotype came up a few times. V gene TRBV27 combines with J gene TRBJ2-7; D not resolved. The CDR3 totals 14 residues. V was trimmed by 4 bases and J by 7 bases, leaving 17 bases between them. The germline CDR1 and CDR2 sequences are MNHEY and SMNVEV (reference sequence). CDR3 nucleotide sequence: TGTGCCAGCAGTTCGCCCGGATACCCGGAGGAGCAGTACTTC. Protein sequence: CASSSPGYPEEQYF.

This clonotype was picked up many times. The J gene is TRBJ2-1, the V gene TRBV5-1; D is unclear. Germline assignment: CDR1 SGHRS and CDR2 YFSETQ. V was trimmed by 0 bases and J by 6 bases, leaving 10 bases between them. The CDR3 is 14 residues long. Here the CDR3 reads CASSLGHPINEQFF. The CDR3 coding sequence is TGCGCCAGCAGCTTGGGACACCCGATCAATGAGCAGTTCTTC. Full variable domain (remainder filled in from reference TRBV5-1 and TRBJ2-1): KAGVTQTPRYLIKTRGQQVTLSCSPISGHRSVSWYQQTPGQGLQFLFEYFSETQRNKGNFPGRFSGRQFSNSRSEMNVSTLELGDSALYLCASSLGHPINEQFFGPGTRLTVL.

This clonotype has a count of ten or more. The rearrangement joins TRBV20-1 to TRBJ2-1, with TRBD2 as a possible D gene (5 bases). The germline V gene encodes CDR1 DFQATT and CDR2 SNEGSKA (reference sequence). Trimming took off 5 bases at V and 0 bases at J, with 14 bases between the two ends. The CDR3 is 15 amino acids. Here the CDR3 DNA reads TGCAGTGCTCTACGGACGGGGAGCTCCTACAATGAGCAGTTCTTC. Encoded protein: CSALRTGSSYNEQFF.

The rearrangement joins TRBV2 to TRBJ2-1; 15 nucleotides align to TRBD2. With V trimmed by 2 bases and J by 0 bases, 14 bases remained unmatched. Per the germline V gene, CDR1 is SNHLY and CDR2 is FYNNEI. The CDR3 sequence is 22 residues long. The CDR3 bases are TGTGCCAGCAGTGAAAGGGGGGGGACTAGCGGGAGGACACGGAGCTCCTACAATGAGCAGTTCTTC. Its translation: CASSERGGTSGRTRSSYNEQFF.

As regards this clonotype: This likely reflects a read error, since a far larger clone is one base away. This chain links TRBV16 with TRBJ2-1; D unresolved. This CDR3 spans 13 amino acids. V dropped 5 bases and J dropped 8 bases, with 13 bases sitting between them. Germline V gives CDR1 KGHSY, CDR2 FQNENV. The CDR3 nucleotides read TGTGCCAGCAGCGTGTCTCACTTGCATGAGCAGTTCTTC. This sequence encodes CASSVSHLHEQFF.

This clonotype came up many times. The V call is TRBV5-1, the J call TRBJ2-1, with TRBD2 matching 11 bases. In germline, CDR1 is SGHRS, CDR2 YFSETQ. Trimming removed 2 bases from V and 7 bases from J; junction bases left unmatched: 8. This CDR3 region has 16 residues. The CDR3, as DNA: TGCGCCAGCAGCTTCTTAGCGGGAGGGCCGGGAAATGAGCAGTTCTTC. Amino acid sequence: CASSFLAGGPGNEQFF.

This clonotype was seen ten or more times. The chain links TRBV27 to TRBJ2-3, with D hard to call. There are 17 residues in the CDR3. CDR1 is MNHEY and CDR2 is SMNVEV in the germline V gene (reference sequence). V lost 4 bases and J 0 bases, leaving 17 bases between the germline ends. CDR3 protein: CASSSFYGLHSTDTQYF. CDR3 DNA sequence: TGTGCCAGCAGTTCATTTTATGGGCTCCATAGCACAGATACGCAGTATTTT.

A note on this clonotype: A read error may be the cause here, since a much bigger clone is one base away. The conserved final phenylalanine or tryptophan is absent from the CDR3, which likely points to a read error. This sequence joins TRBV28 and TRBJ2-7, with D possibly being TRBD1 (5 bases). Germline V gives CDR1 MDHEN, CDR2 SYDVKM. The CDR3 totals 12 residues. Deletions cut 3 bases from V and 3 bases from J, with 6 bases between. The CDR3 sequence is CASSLTVYEQYL. Here the CDR3 DNA reads TGTGCCAGCAGTTTGACAGTCTACGAGCAGTACTTA.

About this clonotype: This likely reflects a read error, since a far larger clone is one base away. J is TRBJ2-1 and V is TRBV5-8, with D possibly being TRBD2 (5 bases). CDR1 and CDR2 (germline): SGHTS, YDEGEE. V lost 2 bases to trimming and J lost 10 bases, with 13 bases between them. The CDR3 is 13 residues long. CDR3 nucleotides: TGTGCCAGCAGCTTAAGTATCGGGATCGAGCAGTTCTTC. Translated, it gives CASSLSIGIEQFF.

A few counts support this clonotype. CDR3 amino acids: CATSRVITELGTDTQYF. In DNA form, the CDR3 reads TGTGCCACCAGCAGAGTTATCACGGAATTAGGCACAGATACGCAGTATTTT. The V call is TRBV15, the J call TRBJ2-3; D remains unclear. With 1 base removed from V and 1 base from J, the gap between germline ends came to 15 bases. CDR1 and CDR2 from the germline V gene are LNHNV and YYDKDF (reference sequence). This CDR3 is 17 amino acids long.

The table lists this clonotype with a few counts. The chain recombines TRBV10-3 with TRBJ2-1; 9 bases are shared with TRBD2. The CDR3 sequence is 15 residues long. V shed 5 bases, J shed 7 bases, and the junction held 9 bases outside the gene matches. Germline CDR1 ENHRY, CDR2 SYGVKD. In DNA, the CDR3 is TGTGCCATCAGTCTTGGGCTGGCGGGAGGGAATGAGCAGTTCTTC. Translating gives CAISLGLAGGNEQFF.

This clonotype was counted at least ten times. The chain carries TRBV6-2 or TRBV6-3 and TRBJ2-1; 7 bases match TRBD2. The J segment lost 5 bases and the V segment lost 6 bases, leaving 10 bases of the junction unmatched. Germline CDR1 reads MNHEY; CDR2 reads SVGEGT. The CDR3 runs to 15 residues. CDR3 DNA sequence: TGTGCCAGCAGACCCGCTCGCGGGAGTAACAATGAGCAGTTCTTC. Encoded protein: CASRPARGSNNEQFF.

This clonotype was observed many times. The chain carries TRBV6-2 or TRBV6-3 and TRBJ2-6; D call uncertain. The CDR3 has 17 residues. V lost 6 bases and J lost 0, with 15 bases in between. The germline gives CDR1 MNHEY, CDR2 SVGEGT. The CDR3 reads CASRYLIRRSGANVLTF. The DNA for the CDR3 is TGTGCCAGCAGGTACCTGATTCGACGCTCTGGGGCCAACGTCCTGACTTTC.

The V call is TRBV6-6, the J call TRBJ2-7, with D perhaps matching TRBD1 or TRBD2 (5 bases each). Germline CDR1 is MNHNY and CDR2 is SVGAGI (reference sequence). The CDR3 has 15 residues. V lost 8 bases to trimming and J lost 2 bases, with 19 bases between them. CDR3 sequence reads: CASQSNMGRTYEQYF. The DNA for the CDR3 is TGTGCCAGCCAATCAAATATGGGACGGACCTACGAGCAGTACTTC.

Many counts were recorded for this clonotype. The J gene is TRBJ2-2, the V gene TRBV27; D gene uncertain. Germline-derived CDR1 and CDR2 are MNHEY and SMNVEV (reference sequence). V dropped 7 bases and J dropped 5 bases, with 11 bases sitting between them. This CDR3 is built from 13 residues. CDR3 sequence (DNA): TGTGCCAGCAACCAGATTAATACCGGGGAGCTGTTTTTT. Protein: CASNQINTGELFF.

As for this clonotype: This is likely an artifact of a read error, given a far larger clone one base away. This rearrangement joins TRBV6-6 to TRBJ2-5; 9 nucleotides line up with TRBD2. The CDR3 is made up of 22 amino acids. Germline CDR1 is MNHNY and CDR2 is SVGAGI (reference sequence). The V segment lost 5 bases and the J segment 3 bases; nucleotides outside the gene matches: 28. CDR3 in amino acids: CASSKEFRDKGILAGPKETQYF. The CDR3, as DNA: TGTGCCAGCAGTAAAGAATTCCGGGACAAGGGGATACTAGCGGGTCCTAAAGAGACCCAGTACTTC.

J is TRBJ2-1 and V is TRBV28; 7 nucleotides match TRBD1. The germline V gene has CDR1 MDHEN and CDR2 SYDVKM. The J segment lost 4 bases and the V segment lost 6 bases, leaving 9 bases of the junction unmatched. The CDR3 consists of 15 residues. The CDR3 loop is CASRRQGFEYNEQFF. The CDR3 nucleotides read TGTGCCAGCAGAAGACAGGGATTCGAATACAATGAGCAGTTCTTC.

This clonotype has at least ten counts. For the CDR3, the DNA is TGCGCCAGCAGCTTGGGCGATGGGGGAGGCACAGATACGCAGTATTTT. Its translation is CASSLGDGGGTDTQYF. The chain has TRBV5-1 and TRBJ2-3; perhaps D is TRBD1 or TRBD2 (5 bases each). Per germline, CDR1 SGHRS and CDR2 YFSETQ. The CDR3 consists of 16 residues. The ends were cut back, 0 bases at V and 1 base at J, with 12 bases in the middle.

This clonotype was detected ten times or more. V gene TRBV29-1 combines with J gene TRBJ1-1; D is perhaps TRBD1 (5 bases). The germline V gene has CDR1 SQVTM and CDR2 ANQGSEA. V lost 3 bases to trimming and J lost 1 base, with 6 bases between them. The CDR3 is 12 residues long. The CDR3 DNA reads as TGCAGCGTTGAGGGGGGGAACACTGAAGCTTTCTTT. Protein: CSVEGGNTEAFF.

This clonotype was counted many times. The genes are TRBV5-4 and TRBJ2-2; D remains ambiguous. V was clipped by 0 bases and J by 7 bases, with 13 bases between them. Germline V gene sequence: CDR1 SGHNT, CDR2 YYREEE (reference sequence). CDR3 length: 15 amino acids. CDR3 bases: TGTGCCAGCAGCTTGGCCGGAAGGACCTTCGGGGAGCTGTTTTTT. Translating gives CASSLAGRTFGELFF.

This clonotype was seen once. The V call is TRBV4-3, the J call TRBJ2-7; 13 positions match TRBD2. Germline V lookup: CDR1 LGHNA, CDR2 YSLEER. J gave up 0 bases and V 5 bases, and 7 bases lay outside the gene matches. The CDR3 is 17 residues long. The CDR3 coding sequence is TGCGCCAGCAGCGAAGGGACTAGCGGGATCATCTCCTACGAGCAGTACTTC. Its protein product is CASSEGTSGIISYEQYF.

This clonotype was observed at least ten times. V is TRBV14 and J is TRBJ1-2; 9 nucleotides agree with TRBD1. CDR3 length: 17 residues. V lost 3 bases and J lost 3; bases outside the gene matches: 11. Germline CDR1 and CDR2: SGHDN and FVKESK. CDR3 sequence reads: CASSHAYVGQGHYGYTF. The DNA of the CDR3 is TGTGCCAGCAGCCACGCATATGTGGGACAGGGCCACTATGGCTACACCTTC.